This is a list of T cell receptor beta chains from one sample in a study of cytomegalovirus exposure and HLA in healthy donors. Sequencing was performed with immunoSEQ multiplex PCR; in TCRdb, only in-frame clones are kept and a portion is missing. This table has about 140,000 clones, 84% appearing once. The sample comprised PBMCs. Receptors originate from a boy aged 2 to 9 in good health and CMV-seronegative. Both conserved end residues are part of each CDR3. Fields, in order: clone size, J gene, V gene, D gene, CDR3 DNA, CDR3 protein. D genes are given only for firm matches. A clone size is listed for some rows: how often the clone was seen (once, few, many), or a class if it is expanded.

. | TRBJ2-5 | TRBV13 | TRBD2 | TGTGCCAGCAGCTTAATCGGGCTAGCGGGAGTTCACCAAGAGACCCAGTACTTC | CASSLIGLAGVHQETQYF
few | TRBJ1-4 | TRBV2 | TRBD1 | TGTGCCAGCAGTGACGGACAGGGCTATGAAAAACTGTTTTTT | CASSDGQGYEKLFF
. | TRBJ1-2 | TRBV28 | . | TGTGCCAGCAGTTTATTTTCTCGGGGGGCGGCGATCCCCCGGAACTATGGCTACACCTTC | CASSLFSRGAAIPRNYGYTF
. | TRBJ1-6 | TRBV4-1 | . | TGCGCCAGCAGCCAAGTGGGGGGGGGAACCTATAATTCACCCCTCCACTTT | CASSQVGGGTYNSPLHF
. | TRBJ2-1 | TRBV7-3 | . | TGTTCCAGCAGCTTAAATCGCGATGAGCAGTTCTTC | CSSSLNRDEQFF
few | TRBJ2-1 | TRBV5-1 | . | TGCGCCAGCAGCTTGGTCGGTTCCTTACCCTCCTACAATGAGCAGTTCTTC | CASSLVGSLPSYNEQFF
. | TRBJ2-6 | TRBV5-4 | TRBD1 | TGTGCCAGCAGCTTGGGGGACAGGGGAGCTGGGGCCAACGTCCTGACTTTC | CASSLGDRGAGANVLTF
. | TRBJ2-3 | TRBV4-2 | TRBD2 | TGTGCCAGCAGCAAGGGACTAGCGGGAGGGCCCCGCACAGATACGCAGTATTTT | CASSKGLAGGPRTDTQYF
once | TRBJ1-5 | TRBV6-1 | TRBD1 | TGTGCCAGCAGTCGGGGACAGGGAAGGCAGCCCCAGCATTTT | CASSRGQGRQPQHF
. | TRBJ2-5 | TRBV29-1 | TRBD2 | TGCAGCGTTGAACCCTCCGGGACTAGTGTAGAGACCCAGTACTTC | CSVEPSGTSVETQYF
. | TRBJ1-5 | TRBV2 | TRBD1 | TGTGCCAGCAGTGTTGGACAGGGCGGCAATCAGCCCCAGCATTTT | CASSVGQGGNQPQHF
. | TRBJ1-6 | TRBV6-5 | TRBD1 | TGTGCCAGCAGGGTGTCGGGACAGGGAGGTCCACCCCTCCACTTT | CASRVSGQGGPPLHF
. | TRBJ2-3 | TRBV4-1 | . | TGCGCCAGCAGCCAACCCTTTGAGCGCACAGATACGCAGTATTTT | CASSQPFERTDTQYF
. | TRBJ2-7 | TRBV28 | TRBD2 | TGTGCCAGCAGGGCCTCTCGACTAGCGGGAGGGCGTAGAAACGAGCAGTACTTC | CASRASRLAGGRRNEQYF
. | TRBJ1-1 | TRBV6-1 | . | TGTGCCAGCAACCTCACAGGAAAGGGGGACACTGAAGCTTTCTTT | CASNLTGKGDTEAFF
. | TRBJ1-2 | TRBV15 | . | TGTGCCACCAGCAGAGATGGCTTCCAGGGAAACTATGGCTACACCTTC | CATSRDGFQGNYGYTF
. | TRBJ2-7 | TRBV7-2 | . | TGTGCCAGCAGCTTAGAGCTCGCCTACGAGCAGTACTTC | CASSLELAYEQYF
. | TRBJ1-1 | TRBV19 | . | TGTGCCACTCAACCCGACAGTATGAACACTGAAGCTTTCTTT | CATQPDSMNTEAFF
. | TRBJ2-4 | TRBV29-1 | TRBD2 | TGCAGCGTTGCTAATGGGACTAGCGGGAGGGCGCGAAACATTCAGTACTTC | CSVANGTSGRARNIQYF
. | TRBJ1-5 | TRBV28 | . | TGTGCCAGCAGTCTGCGCGGGCCCCAGCATTTT | CASSLRGPQHF
. | TRBJ1-5 | TRBV6-4 | . | TGTGCCAGCAGTGACTCAGGGGATAGCAATCAGCCCCAGCATTTT | CASSDSGDSNQPQHF
. | TRBJ2-2 | TRBV9 | . | TGTGCCAGCAGCATGACCGACAGGCGTAGCACCGGGGAGCTGTTTTTT | CASSMTDRRSTGELFF
. | TRBJ2-3 | TRBV10-3 | . | TGTGCCATCAGTTACGACAGGTCGCGCACAGATACGCAGTATTTT | CAISYDRSRTDTQYF
. | TRBJ2-7 | TRBV9 | . | TGTGCCAGCAGCGTAGCGGTAAGCTCCTACGAGCAGTACTTC | CASSVAVSSYEQYF
. | TRBJ2-7 | TRBV5-1 | TRBD2 | TGCGCCAGCAGCTTGCGGCTAGCGGGGGGGAACTACGAGCAGTACTTC | CASSLRLAGGNYEQYF
few | TRBJ1-6 | TRBV6-5 | . | TGTGCCAGCAGTTCGGCAGGGGCTTATAATTCACCCCTCCACTTT | CASSSAGAYNSPLHF
. | TRBJ2-5 | TRBV4-2 | . | TGTGCCAGCAGCCAACCGGGACAACAAGAGACCCAGTACTTC | CASSQPGQQETQYF
. | TRBJ1-1 | TRBV7-6 | . | TGTGCCAGCAGCTTGGCACAGGGCTTGAACACTGAAGCTTTCTTT | CASSLAQGLNTEAFF
few | TRBJ1-6 | TRBV2 | TRBD1 | TGTGCCAGCAGTCTTGACAGGGTGGATTCACCCCTCCACTTT | CASSLDRVDSPLHF
. | TRBJ2-4 | TRBV10-2 | . | TGCGCCAGCAGTGAGCGGGTCATTCAGTACTTC | CASSERVIQYF
. | TRBJ1-1 | TRBV14 | TRBD1 | TGTGCCAGCAGCCAGGCCGGGACAGGGGTAACTGAAGCTTTCTTT | CASSQAGTGVTEAFF
. | TRBJ1-1 | TRBV5-6 | . | TGTGCCAGCAGCTTGTGGGGAGGGACTGAAGCTTTCTTT | CASSLWGGTEAFF
. | TRBJ1-2 | TRBV7-2 | . | TGTGCCAGCAGCTTATCCGTCCAGAACTATGGCTACACCTTC | CASSLSVQNYGYTF
. | TRBJ1-1 | TRBV13 | . | TGTGCCAGCAGCTTGTACAGGGTATTGGACACTGAAGCTTTCTTT | CASSLYRVLDTEAFF
. | TRBJ1-1 | TRBV27 | . | TGTGCCAGCAGTTTTCAGGTGAACACTGAAGCTTTCTTT | CASSFQVNTEAFF
. | TRBJ2-7 | TRBV5-4 | TRBD1 | TGTGCCAGCAGCTCTAAGACAGGGGGCGGCCCCTACGAGCAGTACTTC | CASSSKTGGGPYEQYF
. | TRBJ2-1 | TRBV6-1 | TRBD2 | TGTGCCAGCAGTGAAGCGCCCAGCGGGAGCAATGAGCAGTTCTTC | CASSEAPSGSNEQFF
. | TRBJ2-3 | TRBV29-1 | TRBD2 | TGCAGCGTGGGGGCGGGAGGGCCAGATACGCAGTATTTT | CSVGAGGPDTQYF
few | TRBJ1-2 | TRBV5-8 | TRBD1 | TGTGCCAGCAGCCCACCAACCGGGACAGCTTACTATGGCTACACCTTC | CASSPPTGTAYYGYTF
. | TRBJ1-1 | TRBV7-8 | . | TGTGCCAGCAGCTTATACACCAACTATGAGCGGAACACTGAAGCTTTCTTT | CASSLYTNYERNTEAFF
. | TRBJ2-1 | TRBV19 | TRBD2 | TGTGCCAGTAGTATAAGACTAGCGGGGCCCAACAATGAGCAGTTCTTC | CASSIRLAGPNNEQFF
once | TRBJ2-7 | TRBV5-1 | TRBD2 | TGCGCCAGCAGCTTGATCGGCGGGAGGGGTACCTACGAGCAGTACTTC | CASSLIGGRGTYEQYF
few | TRBJ1-2 | TRBV5-4 | . | TGTGCCAGCAGCTTGCCGGTTAACTATGGCTACACCTTC | CASSLPVNYGYTF
once | TRBJ2-7 | TRBV5-8 | . | TGTGCCAGCAGCTTCGGGGGACAGCTCACCGAGCAGTACTTC | CASSFGGQLTEQYF
. | TRBJ2-3 | TRBV28 | TRBD2 | TGTGCTAGCGGAGTAGCGGGAGTACCAGATACGCAGTATTTT | CASGVAGVPDTQYF
. | TRBJ2-2 | TRBV21-1 | . | TGTGCCAGCAGCAAAGTGTTGTCTAGCGGGGCCCACACCGGGGAGCTGTTTTTT | CASSKVLSSGAHTGELFF
. | TRBJ2-7 | TRBV2 | TRBD2 | TGTGCCAGCAGGGGACTAGCGGGAGGGCCGTCTAGCTACGAGCAGTACTTC | CASRGLAGGPSSYEQYF
. | TRBJ1-1 | TRBV5-1 | . | TGCGCCAGCAGCTTGGGTGGGACACGGAATACTTTCTTT | CASSLGGTRNTFF
. | TRBJ1-5 | TRBV10-3 | . | TGTGCCATCAGGCAGGGCGATGGACAGCCCCAGCATTTT | CAIRQGDGQPQHF
. | TRBJ1-1 | TRBV9 | TRBD1 | TGTGCCAGCAGCGCGGGGACAGGGGCACTCAACACTGAAGCTTTCTTT | CASSAGTGALNTEAFF
once | TRBJ1-1 | TRBV2 | . | TGTGCCAGCAGTAAATTTGGCGGGGGATCTGAAGCTTTCTTT | CASSKFGGGSEAFF